Listed below are T cell receptor beta chains from one sample, sequenced in a study of cytomegalovirus exposure and HLA in healthy donors. Generated by immunoSEQ multiplex PCR, the TCRdb table keeps only in-frame clones and is missing some. Its clone listing holds around 70,000 clones. Material for sequencing was PBMCs. The receptors stem from a female donor in good health and CMV-seropositive. Both conserved end residues are part of each CDR3. The D gene is left open where the match is weak.

d_call j_call v_call cdr3_aa cdr3_nt
NA TRBJ1-1 TRBV11-2 CASSFTGVRETNTEAFF TGTGCCAGCAGCTTCACCGGGGTTCGGGAGACGAACACTGAAGCTTTCTTT
NA TRBJ2-2 TRBV28 CASSLRIGGTGELFF TGTGCCAGCAGTTTACGGATAGGGGGTACCGGGGAGCTGTTTTTT
NA TRBJ1-1 TRBV2 CASRNRQVNTEAFF TGTGCCAGCAGGAATAGACAGGTGAACACTGAAGCTTTCTTT
TRBD2 TRBJ2-7 TRBV7-2 CASSVRLAVDYEQYF TGTGCCAGCAGCGTCAGACTAGCGGTCGACTACGAGCAGTACTTC
NA TRBJ2-7 TRBV28 CASSLVSGGGRPFSYEQYF TGTGCCAGCAGTTTAGTTTCTGGGGGCGGGAGACCGTTCTCCTACGAGCAGTACTTC
NA TRBJ1-3 TRBV7-2 CASTPRGGSESSGNTIYF TGTGCCAGCACCCCTAGGGGGGGCAGTGAAAGCTCTGGAAACACCATATATTTT
NA TRBJ2-3 TRBV30 CAWSVLADTQYF TGTGCCTGGAGTGTATTGGCCGATACGCAGTATTTT
NA TRBJ2-1 TRBV6-6 CASSALTLNEQFF TGTGCCAGCAGTGCGCTTACCCTCAATGAGCAGTTCTTC
TRBD1 TRBJ2-7 TRBV4-1 CASSSGTAYEQYF TGCGCCAGCAGCTCCGGGACAGCCTACGAGCAGTACTTC
NA TRBJ1-1 TRBV7-9 CASSRDPGPLGTEAFF TGTGCCAGCAGCCGGGATCCGGGCCCTTTAGGGACTGAAGCTTTCTTT
NA TRBJ2-1 TRBV30 CAWTDSYNEQFF TGTGCCTGGACGGACTCTTACAATGAGCAGTTCTTC
TRBD2 TRBJ2-3 TRBV6-1 CASSEGLADTDTQYF TGTGCCAGCAGTGAGGGACTAGCGGACACAGATACGCAGTATTTT
NA TRBJ2-1 TRBV7-3 CASSLSPSGYNEQFF TGTGCCAGCAGCTTATCGCCGTCCGGCTACAATGAGCAGTTCTTC
NA TRBJ2-3 TRBV5-4 CASSLGFTGTDTQYF TGTGCCAGCAGCTTGGGCTTTACGGGAACAGATACGCAGTATTTT
NA TRBJ2-5 TRBV9 CASSVLTTGGETQYF TGTGCCAGCAGCGTACTGACGACAGGTGGGGAGACCCAGTACTTC
TRBD1 TRBJ1-2 TRBV27 CASSNRGLGYGYTF TGTGCCAGCAGTAACAGGGGGCTCGGATATGGCTACACCTTC
NA TRBJ1-2 TRBV4-1 CASSQESTVNYGYTF TGCGCCAGCAGCCAAGAATCGACAGTGAACTATGGCTACACCTTC
TRBD2 TRBJ2-1 TRBV6-6 CASSYWLAGEQFF TGTGCCAGCAGTTACTGGCTAGCGGGGGAGCAGTTCTTC